These 8 T cell receptor beta chains came from one sample sequenced in a study of CD8 T cells in Susac syndrome. The RNA input was roughly 0.45 to 1 ug, and it was reverse transcribed with random hexamers. TCRdb re-called the immunoSEQ multiplex PCR reads through MiXCR, storing one row per CDR3 protein. The table includes around 200,000 distinct CDR3 sequences, 92% detected once. The sample was CD8+ T cells from PBMCs. The receptor source for this set is a human donor with multiple sclerosis.

The rearrangement links TRBV5-4 to TRBJ2-1; perhaps TRBD2 as D (6 bases). With 1 base removed from V and 8 bases from J, the gap between germline ends came to 10 bases. In germline, CDR1 is SGHNT, CDR2 YYREEE (reference sequence). The CDR3 totals 13 residues. In DNA form, the CDR3 reads TGTGCCAGCAGCTTGCGGAGGGGCTATGAGCAGTTCTTC. Its protein is CASSLRRGYEQFF.

The genes are TRBV19 and TRBJ2-1; the D gene is possibly TRBD1 (5 bases). The V gene's germline CDR1 is LNHDA and CDR2 SQIVND (reference sequence). The CDR3 runs to 13 residues. V was trimmed by 3 bases and J by 4 bases, leaving 7 bases between them. CDR3 sequence (DNA): TGTGCCAGTAGTATCGACAGATACAATGAGCAGTTCTTC. Translation: CASSIDRYNEQFF.

The count of this clonotype is one. The rearrangement joins TRBV20-1 to TRBJ2-7, with D possibly TRBD2 on 6 matching bases. Trimming cost V 6 bases and J 4 bases, with 19 bases left between them. The CDR3 consists of 14 residues. Germline CDR1 DFQATT, CDR2 SNEGSKA (reference sequence). In nucleotides, the CDR3 is TGCAGTGCCGTGGAGCGGGTCCGCGAGTACGAGCAGTACTTC. It is translated as CSAVERVREYEQYF.

This clonotype came up once. V gene TRBV12-5 combines with J gene TRBJ2-1, with 7 bases fitting TRBD2. After removal of 2 bases from V and 0 bases from J, the junction contained 7 bases not matched to a gene. The CDR3 runs 17 residues. Per the germline V gene, CDR1 is LGHNT and CDR2 is FRNRAP. CDR3 bases: TGTGCTAGTGGTTTGTTTATGCGGGGGAGCTCCTACAATGAGCAGTTCTTC. This encodes CASGLFMRGSSYNEQFF.

The chain employs TRBV27 and TRBJ2-4; the match to TRBD2 covers 9 bases. Per germline, CDR1 MNHEY and CDR2 SMNVEV (reference sequence). This CDR3 is built from 19 residues. Trimming at V came to 2 bases and at J to 8 bases, leaving 19 bases not matched to a gene. The CDR3 sequence is CASSLSGPPGTSPPYIQYF. The CDR3 DNA sequence: TGTGCCAGCAGTTTAAGCGGCCCCCCCGGGACTAGCCCGCCCTACATTCAGTACTTC.

The J gene is TRBJ2-7, the V gene TRBV14; D call uncertain. V was cut by 3 bases and J by 4 bases, with 7 bases left in between. Germline V gene data show CDR1 as SGHDN and CDR2 as FVKESK. The CDR3 totals 12 residues. The CDR3 sequence is CASSQIRYEQYF. In DNA, the CDR3 is TGTGCCAGCAGCCAGATTCGGTACGAGCAGTACTTC.

This clonotype is a singleton in its sample. The gene calls are TRBV5-5 and TRBJ1-1; unclear D gene. Trimming removed 4 bases at V and 0 bases at J, with 13 bases between. The CDR3 extends over 15 amino acids. Germline V gene sequence: CDR1 SGHKS, CDR2 YYEKEE (reference sequence). For the CDR3, the DNA is TGTGCCAGCAGCGGAGATGACGGTTTGAACACTGAAGCTTTCTTT. Encoded protein: CASSGDDGLNTEAFF.

The chain uses TRBV18 and TRBJ1-1, with 8 bases aligning to TRBD1. V shed 4 bases and J 4 bases; nucleotides not matched to a gene: 17. This CDR3 is built from 18 residues. From germline, CDR1 is KGHSH and CDR2 LQKENI. The CDR3 region has the DNA TGTGCCAGCTCACTTGAGGACAGGGCATTATCTGAGGGCACTGAAGCTTTCTTT. Protein product: CASSLEDRALSEGTEAFF.